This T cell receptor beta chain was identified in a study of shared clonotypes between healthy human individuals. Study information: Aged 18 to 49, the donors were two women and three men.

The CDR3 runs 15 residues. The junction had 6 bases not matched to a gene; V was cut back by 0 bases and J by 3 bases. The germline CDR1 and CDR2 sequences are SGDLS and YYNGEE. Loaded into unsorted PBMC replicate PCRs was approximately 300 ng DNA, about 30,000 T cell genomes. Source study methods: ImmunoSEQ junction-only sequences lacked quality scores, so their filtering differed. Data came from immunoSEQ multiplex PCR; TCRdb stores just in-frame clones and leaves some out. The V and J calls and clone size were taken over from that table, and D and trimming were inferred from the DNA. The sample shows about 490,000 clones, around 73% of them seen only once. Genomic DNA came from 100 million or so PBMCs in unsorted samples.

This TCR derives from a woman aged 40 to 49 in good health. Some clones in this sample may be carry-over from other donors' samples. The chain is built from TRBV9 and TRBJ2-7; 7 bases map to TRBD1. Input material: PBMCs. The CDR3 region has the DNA TGTGCCAGCAGCGTAGAAGGGGGCCTCCACTACGAGCAGTACTTC. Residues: CASSVEGGLHYEQYF.